Listed here are 4 T cell receptor beta chains from one sample, sequenced in a study of T cell repertoires in cytomegalovirus infection. MiXCR, applied by TCRdb to the reads, yields one record per CDR3 protein. The data show some 700,000 distinct CDR3 sequences, 35% to 40% seen once. Sequencing was performed on PBMCs. The source is a human donor in good health (CMV status not recorded). Some clones in this sample may be carry-over from other donors' samples.

This clonotype was counted ten times or more. The CDR3 reads CASSLEMGKVRQFF. CDR3 DNA sequence: TGTGCCAGCAGCTTAGAAATGGGAAAGGTGAGGCAGTTCTTC. The V gene is TRBV7-2, the J gene TRBJ2-1; D call uncertain. Trimming cost V 1 base and J 12 bases, with 16 bases left between them. CDR3 length: 14 residues. Germline V gene data show CDR1 as SGHTA and CDR2 as FQGNSA.

This chain connects TRBV12-3 or TRBV12-4 to TRBJ1-2; perhaps TRBD1 as D (5 bases). V was clipped by 3 bases and J by 4 bases, with 12 bases between them. The CDR3 covers 14 residues. CDR3: CASSFSPGPYGYTF. The CDR3 DNA reads as TGTGCCAGCAGTTTCTCTCCGGGACCCTATGGCTACACCTTC.

The chain links TRBV3-1 to TRBJ2-7; D uncertain. CDR1 and CDR2 from the germline V gene are LGHDT and YNNKEL (reference sequence). Trimming cost V 5 bases and J 4 bases, with 12 bases left between them. This CDR3 spans 13 amino acids. This chain's CDR3 is CASSSPFLYEQYF. The CDR3 DNA sequence: TGTGCCAGCAGCTCTCCGTTCCTTTACGAGCAGTACTTC.

Remarks on this clonotype: One junction end disagrees with the germline gene, perhaps due to a read error. The rearrangement uses TRBV12-3 or TRBV12-4 and TRBJ2-7, with a possible D match to TRBD1 (6 bases). The CDR3 runs 12 residues. The CDR3 DNA reads TGTGACAGCAGTTTAGGGGGATCCGAGCAGTACTTC. Its translation: CDSSLGGSEQYF.